This TCR beta chain was retrieved from a study of T cells in Graves' hyperthyroidism and ophthalmopathy. The overall study: Peripheral blood samples were taken at initial diagnosis, prior to any treatment. Regarding the study as a whole: Most thyroid clonotypes expanded above 0.001 were also detected in blood.

Germline V gene data show CDR1 as GTSNPN and CDR2 as SVGIG (reference sequence). CDR3 length equals 11 residues. The germline V and J ends were trimmed by 4 bases and 4 bases, with 7 bases remaining between them. Graves' hyperthyroidism showing no ophthalmopathy progression within 18 months was considered stable. PBMCs were sourced from 9 to 10 ml fresh peripheral blood. This clonotype was observed many times. Its antigen is not known. Amplified regions were TCR beta CDR3 sequences from RNA transcripts. HTBI primers were used for first-round RT-PCR of the TCR CDR3. TCRdb ran MiXCR on the multiplex PCR reads and lists one entry per CDR3 protein. The sample holds some 560,000 distinct CDR3 sequences, around a sixth seen once.

This TCR came from a woman in her thirties with Graves' hyperthyroidism. V is TRBV30 and J is TRBJ2-5; D is ambiguous. The source material was blood. The CDR3 reads CAWIMGETQYF. Here the CDR3 DNA reads TGTGCCTGGATCATGGGAGAGACCCAGTACTTC.